What follows are 22 T cell receptor beta chains derived from one specimen sequenced in a study of blood T cells in healthy people across ages. Alongside a J-beta primer mix, a sample-barcoded 5' primer served in a second PCR lasting about 6 to 12 cycles. A single record per CDR3 protein comes from TCRdb applying MiXCR to the 5' RACE reads. The data show roughly 1,500,000 distinct CDR3 sequences, about 31% seen once. The source material was blood. The receptors stem from a woman aged 25 to 45 in good health.

The J gene is TRBJ2-7, the V gene TRBV6-1, with TRBD2 identical over 7 bases. The germline V gene has CDR1 MNHNS and CDR2 SASEGT. This CDR3 has 16 amino acids. The J segment lost 7 bases and the V segment lost 8 bases, leaving 20 bases of the junction unmatched. CDR3 in amino acids: CASDPGRGSSYNEQYF. As DNA, the CDR3 is TGTGCCAGCGACCCTGGGCGCGGGAGCTCCTACAATGAGCAGTACTTC.

The V gene is TRBV5-1, the J gene TRBJ1-1; 7 bases fit TRBD1. The CDR3 sequence is 14 residues long. Germline V CDR1 and CDR2: SGHRS, YFSETQ. J lost 4 bases, V lost 3 bases, and 6 bases had no gene match. The CDR3 here is CASSSRGDITEAFF. CDR3 sequence (DNA): TGCGCCAGCAGCTCCAGGGGGGACATCACTGAAGCTTTCTTT.

The table lists this clonotype with a count of one. The chain carries TRBV5-8 and TRBJ1-2; tentatively, D is TRBD1 (5 bases). The ends were cut back, 1 base at V and 8 bases at J, with 15 bases in the middle. CDR1 and CDR2 (germline): SGHTS, YDEGEE. The CDR3 loop spans 14 amino acids. The CDR3 DNA reads TGTGCCAGCAGCTTGTTAAAGGGGCCAAGGGGCTACACCTTC. Protein sequence: CASSLLKGPRGYTF.

Regarding this clonotype: Sequence at one end of the junction differs from germline and may be a read error. The V gene is TRBV6-6, the J gene TRBJ2-2; a possible D gene is TRBD2 (6 bases). This CDR3 comprises 16 residues. Germline V gives CDR1 MNHNY, CDR2 SVGAGI (reference sequence). The CDR3: CASSSFAAANTGGLFF. Written as DNA, the CDR3 is TGTGCCAGCAGTTCTTTCGCAGCGGCGAACACCGGGGGGCTGTTTTTT.

The genes are TRBV15 and TRBJ2-5, with 8 nucleotides matching TRBD1. In germline, CDR1 is LNHNV, CDR2 YYDKDF (reference sequence). The CDR3 is 17 residues long. V shed 0 bases, J shed 0 bases, and the junction held 6 bases outside the gene matches. CDR3 bases: TGTGCCACCAGCAGAGATCAGGACAGGGAGTACCAAGAGACCCAGTACTTC. This encodes CATSRDQDREYQETQYF.

The J gene is TRBJ1-2, the V gene TRBV27, with D possibly being TRBD1 (6 bases). The germline V and J ends were trimmed by 6 bases and 6 bases, with 14 bases remaining between them. CDR3 length equals 13 residues. From germline, CDR1 is MNHEY and CDR2 SMNVEV (reference sequence). The DNA for the CDR3 is TGTGCCAGCAGCCTATCAGGGGTCAATGGCTACACCTTC. Protein product: CASSLSGVNGYTF.

This clonotype occurred many times. This rearrangement joins TRBV2 to TRBJ2-5; perhaps TRBD1 as D (7 bases). The CDR3 has 14 residues. The germline V gene has CDR1 SNHLY and CDR2 FYNNEI. Between the trimmed V and J ends, which lost 3 bases and 4 bases, there was a span of 12 bases. The CDR3 region is CASSERQGGETQYF. The CDR3 bases are TGTGCCAGCAGTGAGAGACAGGGAGGAGAGACCCAGTACTTC.

This clonotype was seen a handful of times. One junction end does not reproduce the germline sequence, and a read error may be involved. The chain has TRBV28 and TRBJ2-1; D gene ambiguous. The CDR3 length is 11 residues. CDR1 and CDR2 from the germline V gene are MDHEN and SYDVKM. CDR3 protein: CANSFFGEQFF. The CDR3 coding sequence is TGTGCCAACAGTTTTTTCGGGGAGCAGTTCTTC.

This clonotype was observed a handful of times. The rearrangement links TRBV9 to TRBJ2-1, with 8 bases lining up with TRBD2. Germline V gene sequence: CDR1 SGDLS, CDR2 YYNGEE. The CDR3 is made up of 14 amino acids. Losses at the gene ends were 4 bases for V and 6 bases for J; bases not matched to a gene: 6. The CDR3: CASSKLAEVNEQFF. CDR3 coding DNA: TGTGCCAGCAGCAAACTAGCGGAGGTCAATGAGCAGTTCTTC.

As to this clonotype: A much larger clone differs from this one at a single base, so this may be a read error. The J gene is TRBJ2-3, the V gene TRBV4-1, with D perhaps assigned TRBD1 or TRBD2 (5 bases each). The CDR3 has 14 amino acids. The germline V gene has CDR1 MGHRA and CDR2 YSYEKL. Trimming took 8 bases from V and 6 from J, leaving 18 bases between them. The CDR3 nucleotides read TGCGCCAGCGGCCTAGGGACCCCGAAGGATACGCAGTATTTT. Translation gives CASGLGTPKDTQYF.

The chain combines TRBV27 with TRBJ2-3, with D possibly matching TRBD2 (7 bases). The germline V gene has CDR1 MNHEY and CDR2 SMNVEV (reference sequence). V was cut by 2 bases and J by 1 base, with 13 bases left in between. The CDR3 contains 16 residues. The CDR3 here is CASSLRGGLGTDTQYF. The CDR3 bases are TGTGCCAGCAGTTTAAGGGGGGGCCTTGGCACAGATACGCAGTATTTT.

The chain has TRBV5-5 and TRBJ1-4; TRBD1 matches 7 bases. The CDR3 sequence is 15 residues long. CDR1 and CDR2 from the germline V gene are SGHKS and YYEKEE (reference sequence). V lost 1 base, J lost 7 bases, and 7 bases stayed unmatched. This CDR3 reads CASSLRQGRIEKLFF. In DNA, the CDR3 is TGTGCCAGCAGCTTGAGACAGGGAAGGATTGAAAAACTGTTTTTT.

This clonotype showed up just a few times. The chain's CDR3 is CASSGTWVEQFF. CDR3 bases: TGCGCCAGCAGCGGAACTTGGGTTGAGCAGTTCTTC. The rearrangement uses TRBV5-1 and TRBJ2-1; no definite D call. Germline-derived CDR1 and CDR2 are SGHRS and YFSETQ. V gave up 4 bases and J gave up 9 bases, with 11 bases separating them. The CDR3 loop spans 12 amino acids.

The rearrangement links TRBV27 to TRBJ2-7; 7 bases fit TRBD1. Germline values: CDR1 MNHEY, CDR2 SMNVEV (reference sequence). CDR3 length: 12 residues. Unmatched junction bases numbered 8, after V lost 10 bases and J lost 5 bases. DNA of the CDR3: TGTGCCACCACACACGGGACAGACGAGCAGTACTTC. This gives the protein CATTHGTDEQYF.

This clonotype has more than one count but fewer than ten. V is TRBV30 and J is TRBJ1-1; D perhaps matches TRBD1 (5 bases). V was clipped by 5 bases and J by 4 bases, with 11 bases between them. Germline assignment: CDR1 GTSNPN and CDR2 SVGIG (reference sequence). This CDR3 spans 12 amino acids. CDR3 protein: CAWGQGSTEAFF. CDR3 in DNA: TGTGCCTGGGGACAAGGGAGCACTGAAGCTTTCTTT.

The chain carries TRBV28 and TRBJ2-1, with D unclear. Germline lookup yields CDR1 MDHEN and CDR2 SYDVKM. This CDR3 has 13 residues. Trimming pared 5 bases from V and 10 bases from J, leaving 15 bases between. The CDR3: CASSLTGAYEQFF. CDR3 nucleotide sequence: TGTGCCAGCAGTCTCACGGGCGCCTACGAGCAGTTCTTC.

This chain links TRBV27 with TRBJ1-5; 7 bases are a match to TRBD1. Germline CDR1 MNHEY, CDR2 SMNVEV (reference sequence). J gave up 4 bases and V 5 bases, and 8 bases lay outside the gene matches. The CDR3 runs 15 residues. The CDR3 sequence: CASSPGTAGNQPQHF. The CDR3 bases are TGTGCCAGCAGTCCAGGGACAGCTGGGAATCAGCCCCAGCATTTT.

The rearrangement links TRBV2 to TRBJ1-1; D remains ambiguous. The CDR3 is made up of 14 amino acids. The germline V gene has CDR1 SNHLY and CDR2 FYNNEI. The V and J ends lost 7 bases and 2 bases respectively, with 14 bases between them. Written as DNA, the CDR3 is TGTGCCAGCAAGGCGGGGAGAGCAAACACTGAAGCTTTCTTT. Amino acid sequence: CASKAGRANTEAFF.

This clonotype has ten or more counts. This rearrangement joins TRBV6-6 to TRBJ1-3; 7 positions match TRBD1. Unmatched junction bases numbered 4, after V lost 7 bases and J lost 1 base. Germline assignment: CDR1 MNHNY and CDR2 SVGAGI (reference sequence). The CDR3 extends over 14 amino acids. The CDR3 region is CASTKQGSGNTIYF. CDR3 coding DNA: TGTGCCAGCACCAAACAGGGGTCTGGAAACACCATATATTTT.

With respect to this clonotype: A junction end diverges from the germline sequence, so it may reflect a read error. This chain joins TRBV10-3 and TRBJ2-3; D is possibly TRBD2 (5 bases). The CDR3 extends over 13 amino acids. Germline CDR1 reads ENHRY; CDR2 reads SYGVKD. The CDR3 DNA reads TGTGTCATCACATCTCTAGCCACAGATACGCAGTATTTT. This sequence encodes CVITSLATDTQYF.

This clonotype was seen a handful of times. The V gene is TRBV5-1, the J gene TRBJ2-7, with TRBD2 as a possible D gene (6 bases). Trimming removed 0 bases from V and 5 bases from J, with 12 bases in between. Per the germline V gene, CDR1 is SGHRS and CDR2 is YFSETQ. The CDR3 consists of 14 residues. This CDR3 is CASSLVAGSNEQYF. As DNA, the CDR3 is TGCGCCAGCAGCTTGGTGGCGGGGTCAAACGAGCAGTACTTC.

This clonotype turned up a few times. The chain has TRBV12-3 or TRBV12-4 and TRBJ2-1; 8 bases line up with TRBD2. Trimming took 0 bases from V and 9 from J; bases not matched to a gene: 10. The CDR3 is 16 amino acids. CDR3 nucleotide sequence: TGTGCCAGCAGTTTAGCGGTAGCGGGATTGTTGGGTGAGCAGTTCTTC. Protein sequence: CASSLAVAGLLGEQFF.